This is a list of T cell receptor beta chains from one sample in a study of blood T cell repertoires in COVID-19. Some clones are missing from TCRdb's copy, which holds only in-frame ones; the method was immunoSEQ multiplex PCR. The sample lists 80,000 to 100,000 clones, 90% seen once, with 1.5% to 2% in the top ten. Sample: peripheral blood. Receptor source: a man aged 60-69 years with acute or convalescent COVID-19. CDR3s include the opening cysteine and the closing phenylalanine or tryptophan. The D gene is left open where the match is weak. A clone size is listed for some rows: how often the clone was seen (once, few, many), or a class if it is expanded.

d_gene,v_gene,j_gene,abundance,CDR3nt,CDR3aa
-,TRBV28,TRBJ1-4,-,TGTGCCAGCAGAAGCGCGGCCGAAAAACTGTTTTTT,CASRSAAEKLFF
TRBD1,TRBV10-1,TRBJ1-2,-,TGCGCCAGCACCCTGAGCAGGGGGTGCTCAATCCAGTATTCTAACTATGGCTACACCTTC,CASTLSRGCSIQYSNYGYTF
TRBD2,TRBV7-8,TRBJ2-5,-,TGTGCCAGCAGCCGGACTAGCGGGGAGACCCAGTACTTC,CASSRTSGETQYF
TRBD1,TRBV5-4,TRBJ1-2,-,TGTGCCAGCAGCGTCCGGGACAGGGGCCCCTATGGCTACACCTTC,CASSVRDRGPYGYTF
TRBD1,TRBV27,TRBJ1-4,-,TGTGCCAGCAGCTCCGGGACAGGGGCTGGGAAACTGTTTTTT,CASSSGTGAGKLFF
-,TRBV9,TRBJ1-1,-,TGTGCCAGCGGAATTATGCAGGGGACTGAAGCTTTCTTT,CASGIMQGTEAFF
-,TRBV19,TRBJ2-6,once,TGTGCCACCACAGGGTCCGGGGCCAACGTCCTGACTTTC,CATTGSGANVLTF
-,TRBV29-1,TRBJ2-7,-,TGCAGCGTTGAGCGGGGCTCGGGAGAGCAGTACTTC,CSVERGSGEQYF
-,TRBV27,TRBJ1-2,-,TGTGCCAGCAGTTTCAGGGGTGGGGGCAATGGCTACACCTTC,CASSFRGGGNGYTF
-,TRBV6-4,TRBJ2-3,-,TGTGCCAGCAGTGCTCTAGGAGTGGCGGATACGCAGTATTTT,CASSALGVADTQYF
-,TRBV12-3/TRBV12-4,TRBJ1-1,-,TGTGCCAGCATTCAGAACACTGAAGCTTTCTTT,CASIQNTEAFF
-,TRBV6-6,TRBJ1-5,-,TGTGCCAGCAGTTACTCGTTACGGGATAGCAATCAGCCCCAGCATTTT,CASSYSLRDSNQPQHF
TRBD1,TRBV3-1/TRBV3-2,TRBJ1-4,-,TGTGCCAGCAGCCAACGGGACAGGGGAGGGGAAAAACTGTTTTTT,CASSQRDRGGEKLFF